Each of the 9 T cell receptor beta chains below was sequenced from the same sample in a study of CD8+ T cells in alopecia areata. Treatment here: oral pan-JAK inhibitor, 5-10 mg twice daily. Reverse transcribed after extraction, RNA yielded cDNA as the sequencing template. The repertoire was sequenced with immunoSEQ multiplex PCR; TCRdb's copy has only in-frame clones and lacks some. The sample lists about 190,000 clones; 60% were seen once. The specimen was CD4+ T cells sorted from blood, collected at week 24, from a patient treated with tofacitinib. The receptors originated from a human donor with alopecia areata.

The rearrangement joins TRBV9 to TRBJ2-1; 14 nucleotides agree with TRBD2. V lost 3 bases and J lost 9; bases outside the gene matches: 5. The CDR3 loop spans 15 amino acids. From germline, CDR1 is SGDLS and CDR2 YYNGEE. The CDR3 DNA reads as TGTGCCAGCAGCGAGACTAGCGGGGGGGCACTTGAGCAGTTCTTC. It translates to CASSETSGGALEQFF.

J is TRBJ2-1 and V is TRBV7-2; 8 positions agree with TRBD2. Looked up from germline, CDR1 is SGHTA and CDR2 is FQGNSA. V lost 5 bases, J lost 9 bases, and 9 bases stayed unmatched. The CDR3 is made up of 14 amino acids. The chain's CDR3 is CASSPGLGNSEQFF. The CDR3 region has the DNA TGTGCCAGCAGCCCGGGACTAGGCAACTCTGAGCAGTTCTTC.

V gene TRBV5-1 combines with J gene TRBJ2-7; D remains ambiguous. The CDR3 is made up of 12 amino acids. The germline V gene has CDR1 SGHRS and CDR2 YFSETQ. V was shortened by 0 bases and J by 3 bases, with 4 bases between the two germline ends. For the CDR3, the DNA is TGCGCCAGCAGCTTGGACCACTACGAGCAGTACTTC. Protein sequence: CASSLDHYEQYF.

This clone has just one count. The V gene is TRBV30, the J gene TRBJ2-1; 10 positions match TRBD1. Germline CDR1 and CDR2: GTSNPN and SVGIG (reference sequence). The V and J ends lost 3 bases and 8 bases, in that order; junction bases with no gene match: 19. There are 18 residues in the CDR3. CDR3 loop: CAWSNDRDRGSMYDEQFF. The CDR3 nucleotides read TGTGCCTGGAGCAACGACCGGGACAGGGGCAGCATGTACGATGAGCAGTTCTTC.

This clone has a handful of counts. The chain employs TRBV5-4 and TRBJ1-1; D remains ambiguous. Germline lookup yields CDR1 SGHNT and CDR2 YYREEE (reference sequence). This CDR3 region has 13 residues. The germline V and J ends were trimmed by 5 bases and 5 bases, with 13 bases remaining between them. CDR3 bases: TGTGCCAGCAGTATCGATCGGAGGACTGAAGCTTTCTTT. The encoded protein is CASSIDRRTEAFF.

The rearrangement uses TRBV29-1 and TRBJ2-1; TRBD2 aligns across 9 bases. The germline V gene encodes CDR1 SQVTM and CDR2 ANQGSEA. This CDR3 spans 14 amino acids. V shed 8 bases, J shed 8 bases, and the junction held 13 bases outside the gene matches. The CDR3 sequence: CSIRLAEKVDEQFF. The CDR3 DNA reads TGCAGCATCCGACTAGCGGAAAAGGTCGATGAGCAGTTCTTC.

The chain employs TRBV9 and TRBJ1-2; TRBD1 might be the D (6 bases). Germline assignment: CDR1 SGDLS and CDR2 YYNGEE. The V gene lost 2 bases and the J gene lost 6 bases, with 20 bases spanning the gap. CDR3 length: 16 amino acids. The CDR3: CASSVFETAQGNGYTF. DNA of the CDR3: TGTGCCAGCAGCGTCTTCGAGACAGCACAGGGTAATGGCTACACCTTC.

The chain employs TRBV2 and TRBJ1-6; D gene uncertain. Trimming removed 7 bases at V and 9 bases at J, with 10 bases between. Germline loops: CDR1 SNHLY, CDR2 FYNNEI. The CDR3 loop spans 12 amino acids. For the CDR3, the DNA is TGTGCCAGCACCCCGACTGGTTCACCCCTCCACTTT. Encoded protein: CASTPTGSPLHF.

The J gene is TRBJ2-7, the V gene TRBV30; TRBD2 matches 10 bases. Per the germline V gene, CDR1 is GTSNPN and CDR2 is SVGIG (reference sequence). With V trimmed by 2 bases and J by 7 bases, 11 bases remained unmatched. This CDR3 comprises 15 residues. The CDR3 reads CAWSNIAGGSGEQYF. In DNA form, the CDR3 reads TGTGCCTGGAGTAACATAGCGGGGGGCAGTGGGGAGCAGTACTTC. The full variable domain, completed using reference TRBV30 and TRBJ2-7, is SQTIHQWPATLVQPVGSPLSLECTVEGTSNPNLYWYRQAAGRGLQLLFYSVGIGQISSEVPQNLSASRPQDRQFILSSKKLLLSDSGFYLCAWSNIAGGSGEQYFGPGTRLTVT.